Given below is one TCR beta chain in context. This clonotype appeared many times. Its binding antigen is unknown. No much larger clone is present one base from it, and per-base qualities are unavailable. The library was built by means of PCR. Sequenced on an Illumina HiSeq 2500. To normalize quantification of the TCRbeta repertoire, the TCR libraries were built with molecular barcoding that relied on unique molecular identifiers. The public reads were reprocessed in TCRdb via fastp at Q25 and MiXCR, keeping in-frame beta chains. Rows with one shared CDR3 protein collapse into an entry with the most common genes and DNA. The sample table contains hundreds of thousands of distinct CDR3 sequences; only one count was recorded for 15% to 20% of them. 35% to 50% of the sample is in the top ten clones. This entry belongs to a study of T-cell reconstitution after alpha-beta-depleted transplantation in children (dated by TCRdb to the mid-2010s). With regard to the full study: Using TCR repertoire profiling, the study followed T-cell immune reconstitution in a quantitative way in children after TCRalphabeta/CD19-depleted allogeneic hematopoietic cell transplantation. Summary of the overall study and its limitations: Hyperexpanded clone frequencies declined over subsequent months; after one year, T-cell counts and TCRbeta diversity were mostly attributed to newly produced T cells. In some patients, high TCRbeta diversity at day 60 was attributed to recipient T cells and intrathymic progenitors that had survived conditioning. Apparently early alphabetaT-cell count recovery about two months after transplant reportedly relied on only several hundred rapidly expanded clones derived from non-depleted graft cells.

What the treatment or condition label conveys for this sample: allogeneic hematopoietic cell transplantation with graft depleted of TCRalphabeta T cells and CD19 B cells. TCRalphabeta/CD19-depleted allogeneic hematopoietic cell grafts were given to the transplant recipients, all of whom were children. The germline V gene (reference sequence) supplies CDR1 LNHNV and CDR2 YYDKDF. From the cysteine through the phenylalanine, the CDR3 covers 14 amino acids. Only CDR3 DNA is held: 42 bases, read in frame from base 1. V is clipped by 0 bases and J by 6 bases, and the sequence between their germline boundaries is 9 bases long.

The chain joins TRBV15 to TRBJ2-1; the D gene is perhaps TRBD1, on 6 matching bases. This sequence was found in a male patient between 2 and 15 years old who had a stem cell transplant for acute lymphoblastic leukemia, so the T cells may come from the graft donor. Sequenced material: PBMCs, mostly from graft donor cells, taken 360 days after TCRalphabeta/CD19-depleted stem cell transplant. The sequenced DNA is TGTGCCACCAGCAGAGATTTAGGGGGCAATGAGCAGTTCTTC. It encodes CATSRDLGGNEQFF.